The rows below give T cell receptor beta chains drawn from one sample of a study of T cell changes during pregnancy in multiple sclerosis. Only in-frame clones appear in the TCRdb table, and some are missing; sequencing was by immunoSEQ multiplex PCR. Among around 29,000 clones, around 89% were seen once, and the ten largest hold approximately 3.5%. The specimen was CD4+ T cells from peripheral blood mononuclear cells, collected in the first trimester of pregnancy. These receptors came from a female donor in good health, enrolled as a control in a pregnancy study. CDR3s include the opening cysteine and the closing phenylalanine or tryptophan. D genes are given only for firm matches. Size tells how often a clone was seen (once, few, many) or the class of an expanded clone, and some rows leave it out.

D: .
size: .
V: TRBV28
J: TRBJ2-1
CDR3: CASRAGSSYNEQFF

D: .
size: .
V: TRBV5-4
J: TRBJ2-3
CDR3: CASSLPTSYTDTQYF

D: TRBD1
size: .
V: TRBV18
J: TRBJ1-5
CDR3: CASSPRQGVETQHF

D: .
size: .
V: TRBV28
J: TRBJ1-5
CDR3: CASSFGQGGQQPQHF

D: TRBD1
size: .
V: TRBV27
J: TRBJ1-5
CDR3: CASRKYTGTGLLNQPQHF

D: .
size: .
V: TRBV29-1
J: TRBJ1-2
CDR3: CSVDRGAGGYTF

D: .
size: .
V: TRBV19
J: TRBJ1-2
CDR3: CATSFTSAESYTF

D: TRBD1
size: .
V: TRBV7-2
J: TRBJ2-2
CDR3: CASSFQGANFGELFF

D: TRBD1
size: .
V: TRBV9
J: TRBJ1-2
CDR3: CASSAGGAHYGYTF

D: .
size: .
V: TRBV21-1
J: TRBJ2-4
CDR3: CASSKEEGGDPKNIQYF

D: .
size: .
V: TRBV5-4
J: TRBJ1-1
CDR3: CASSPILNTEAFF

D: .
size: once
V: TRBV18
J: TRBJ1-1
CDR3: CASSTTGLNTEAFF

D: .
size: few
V: TRBV5-1
J: TRBJ1-1
CDR3: CASSAGDHNPTEAFF

D: .
size: once
V: TRBV5-1
J: TRBJ2-4
CDR3: CASSTDGRQNIQYF

D: TRBD1
size: .
V: TRBV6-6
J: TRBJ1-4
CDR3: CASSFDRGPEKLFF

D: TRBD1
size: .
V: TRBV4-3
J: TRBJ1-1
CDR3: CASSHLQGAEAFF